What follows are 15 T cell receptor beta chains derived from one specimen sequenced in a study of shared clonotypes between healthy human individuals. The method was immunoSEQ multiplex PCR; TCRdb's version includes in-frame clones alone and lacks a portion of them. The sample consists of some 2 million clones, roughly 94% of them appearing once. Material for sequencing was naive CD4+ T cells sorted from blood. The sample's subset: CD45RA+ positively selected. The receptors were sampled from a man younger than 30 in good health.

J is TRBJ1-2 and V is TRBV7-9; no firm D call. The CDR3 spans 13 residues. Germline V gene sequence: CDR1 SEHNR, CDR2 FQNEAQ (reference sequence). The germline V and J ends were trimmed by 2 bases and 9 bases, with 13 bases remaining between them. The CDR3 DNA is TGTGCCAGCAGCTTATCGGTGTATGCTAGCTACACCTTC. Protein: CASSLSVYASYTF.

Worth noting for this clone: Different DNA sequences within this sample yield the same CDR3. CDR3 residues: CASSYSGGGRSPLHF. The CDR3 coding sequence is TGTGCCAGCAGTTACTCGGGGGGAGGAAGGTCACCCCTCCACTTT. The chain recombines TRBV6-5 with TRBJ1-6; D perhaps matches TRBD1 (5 bases). V was shortened by 0 bases and J by 10 bases, with 13 bases between the two germline ends. This CDR3 contains 15 residues. Looked up from germline, CDR1 is MNHEY and CDR2 is SVGAGI.

Comments on this clone: The germline gene is not matched at one end of the junction; a read error may be the cause. The V and J genes are TRBV2 and TRBJ1-4, with 8 bases identical to TRBD1. Germline CDR1 reads SNHLY; CDR2 reads FYNNEI. This CDR3 has 14 residues. CDR3 DNA sequence: TGTGCCAGCAGAGAAGACAGGGGAAATGAAAAACTGTTTTTT. Translation gives CASREDRGNEKLFF.

The genes are TRBV5-4 and TRBJ2-5; D perhaps matches TRBD1 (6 bases). V lost 0 bases to trimming and J lost 5 bases, with 8 bases between them. The CDR3 extends over 13 amino acids. Germline V gene data show CDR1 as SGHNT and CDR2 as YYREEE (reference sequence). The CDR3 loop reads CASSLDREETQYF. DNA for the CDR3: TGTGCCAGCAGCTTGGACAGGGAGGAGACCCAGTACTTC.

This rearrangement joins TRBV9 to TRBJ2-1; D is unclear. Germline-derived CDR1 and CDR2 are SGDLS and YYNGEE. V was clipped by 0 bases and J by 7 bases, with 20 bases between them. The CDR3 is 17 amino acids. The CDR3 reads CASSVEGRSTPLNEQFF. The CDR3, as DNA: TGTGCCAGCAGCGTAGAAGGAAGGTCCACCCCTTTGAATGAGCAGTTCTTC.

This rearrangement joins TRBV19 to TRBJ1-2; TRBD1 aligns across 9 bases. The germline gives CDR1 LNHDA, CDR2 SQIVND (reference sequence). V shed 9 bases, J shed 8 bases, and the junction held 4 bases outside the gene matches. CDR3 length: 11 residues. In nucleotides, the CDR3 is TGTGCCAGCAGACAGGGGGAAGGCTACACCTTC. Protein: CASRQGEGYTF.

The rearrangement links TRBV27 to TRBJ2-7, with TRBD1 matching 8 bases. Trimming took 6 bases from V and 6 from J; bases not matched to a gene: 10. The CDR3 loop spans 14 amino acids. Germline assignment: CDR1 MNHEY and CDR2 SMNVEV (reference sequence). The CDR3 DNA reads as TGTGCCAGCAGCCGTGAAGGACAGGGTGGCGAGCAGTACTTC. Translated: CASSREGQGGEQYF.

This clone has only one observation. The gene calls are TRBV11-2 and TRBJ1-2, with no clear D. Germline values: CDR1 SGHAT, CDR2 FQNNGV. This CDR3 contains 15 residues. Trimming removed 4 bases at V and 4 bases at J, with 16 bases between. In DNA, the CDR3 is TGTGCCAGCAGCTCCCCCCGGACTAGGAGCTATGGCTACACCTTC. It codes for CASSSPRTRSYGYTF.

The V and J genes are TRBV27 and TRBJ2-1; no clear D. The CDR3 totals 13 residues. V lost 2 bases and J lost 8, with 10 bases in between. Germline lookup yields CDR1 MNHEY and CDR2 SMNVEV (reference sequence). The CDR3 loop reads CASSLRRWDEQFF. CDR3 coding DNA: TGTGCCAGCAGTTTACGAAGGTGGGATGAGCAGTTCTTC.

The J gene is TRBJ2-7, the V gene TRBV6-1, with 10 bases aligning to TRBD1. The junction had 7 bases not matched to a gene; V was cut back by 6 bases and J by 5 bases. Looked up from germline, CDR1 is MNHNS and CDR2 is SASEGT. CDR3 length: 14 residues. The CDR3 nucleotides read TGTGCCAGCAGGAGACAGGGGGCGCGAAACGAGCAGTACTTC. It codes for CASRRQGARNEQYF.

The chain joins TRBV10-1 to TRBJ1-1; the D is unclear. Germline V lookup: CDR1 WNHNN, CDR2 SYGVQD (reference sequence). The CDR3 is 16 residues long. Deletions cut 3 bases from V and 0 bases from J, with 14 bases between. CDR3 sequence (DNA): TGCGCCAGCAGTGAAGGTGCGGGGAAAATGAACACTGAAGCTTTCTTT. Protein product: CASSEGAGKMNTEAFF.

A word on this clone: Other DNA sequences in the sample encode the same CDR3. The J gene is TRBJ1-5, the V gene TRBV6-1; no definite D call. Germline CDR1 is MNHNS and CDR2 is SASEGT. There are 14 residues in the CDR3. Between the trimmed V and J ends, which lost 0 bases and 1 base, there was a span of 4 bases. This CDR3 is CASSEAQSNQPQHF. CDR3 DNA: TGTGCCAGCAGTGAAGCCCAAAGCAATCAGCCCCAGCATTTT.

This chain joins TRBV18 and TRBJ2-7; D perhaps matches TRBD1 (6 bases). This CDR3 has 14 residues. Germline CDR1 reads KGHSH; CDR2 reads LQKENI. V was shortened by 3 bases and J by 4 bases, with 13 bases between the two germline ends. In DNA, the CDR3 is TGTGCCAGCTCACCTAGGCAGGGGAAATACGAGCAGTACTTC. Translated: CASSPRQGKYEQYF.

V gene TRBV10-3 combines with J gene TRBJ2-7, with 7 bases identical to TRBD2. The germline gives CDR1 ENHRY, CDR2 SYGVKD. The trim removed 4 bases at V and 10 bases at J, leaving 13 bases unmatched. This CDR3 is built from 14 residues. CDR3 protein: CAISAELARIGQYF. The CDR3 DNA follows: TGTGCCATCAGTGCGGAACTAGCGCGGATCGGACAGTACTTC.

In the case of this clone: At the DNA level, this CDR3 is encoded by other sequences in the same sample as well. The chain recombines TRBV30 with TRBJ2-5; D is uncertain. This CDR3 region has 11 residues. CDR1 is GTSNPN and CDR2 is SVGIG in the germline V gene (reference sequence). V shed 4 bases and J shed 3 bases, with 6 bases lying between them. CDR3 sequence: CAWTGEETQYF. In DNA form, the CDR3 reads TGTGCCTGGACTGGGGAAGAGACCCAGTACTTC.